Below, 8 T cell receptor beta chains from the same sample are listed, as sequenced in a study of shared clonotypes between healthy human individuals. The data were produced by immunoSEQ multiplex PCR, yet TCRdb's version contains in-frame clones alone and is incomplete. This sample has 550,000 to 800,000 clones, with 90% found just once. Sequencing used memory CD8+ T cells from PBMCs. Specified subset: CD45RO+ cells pooled with CCR7-negative TemRA cells. Every receptor here comes from a young man in good health. Some clones in this sample may be carry-over from other donors' samples.

The chain joins TRBV10-3 to TRBJ2-7; no clear D. Germline V gene lookup returns CDR1 ENHRY and CDR2 SYGVKD. The CDR3 contains 13 residues. With 0 bases removed from V and 4 bases from J, the gap between germline ends came to 7 bases. The CDR3 loop is CAISESLLYEQYF. The DNA of the CDR3 is TGTGCCATCAGTGAGTCGCTTCTTTACGAGCAGTACTTC.

This chain joins TRBV11-2 and TRBJ2-1; D might be TRBD1 or TRBD2, each matching 5 bases. Trimming pared 3 bases from V and 4 bases from J, leaving 10 bases between. Germline-derived CDR1 and CDR2 are SGHAT and FQNNGV. The CDR3 sequence is 14 residues long. This CDR3 reads CASSLGEHYNEQFF. CDR3 nucleotide sequence: TGTGCCAGCAGCTTGGGGGAGCATTACAATGAGCAGTTCTTC.

The V and J genes are TRBV28 and TRBJ2-2; no firm D call. Trimming shortened V by 4 bases and J by 4 bases, and 4 bases separated the two germline ends. The CDR3 length is 12 residues. CDR1 and CDR2 from the germline V gene are MDHEN and SYDVKM. DNA for the CDR3: TGTGCCAGCAGTTGGAGCACCGGGGAGCTGTTTTTT. Amino acid sequence: CASSWSTGELFF.

The chain uses TRBV4-3 and TRBJ2-7; D remains unclear. The germline V and J ends were trimmed by 0 bases and 5 bases, with 14 bases remaining between them. CDR3 length: 15 amino acids. In germline, CDR1 is LGHNA, CDR2 YSLEER. CDR3 in amino acids: CASSQDMRLLDEQYF. As DNA, the CDR3 is TGCGCCAGCAGCCAAGATATGCGTCTTTTGGACGAGCAGTACTTC.

The CDR3 sequence is CASSSYNEQFF. CDR3 DNA: TGTGCCAGTTCTTCCTACAATGAGCAGTTCTTC. V gene TRBV25-1 combines with J gene TRBJ2-1; D is ambiguous. CDR1 is MGHDK, CDR2 SYGVNS, per germline. The V and J ends lost 9 bases and 1 base respectively, with 4 bases between them. This CDR3 spans 11 amino acids.

V is TRBV7-9 and J is TRBJ1-2; D not certain. CDR1 is SEHNR and CDR2 is FQNEAQ in the germline V gene (reference sequence). The CDR3 covers 15 residues. V gave up 4 bases and J gave up 4 bases, with 16 bases separating them. In DNA, the CDR3 is TGTGCCAGCAGCTCGCCCCTCACTGATACCTATGGCTACACCTTC. Its protein is CASSSPLTDTYGYTF. The full variable domain, with the rest looked up from reference TRBV7-9 and TRBJ1-2, is DTGVSQNPRHKITKRGQNVTFRCDPISEHNRLYWYRQTLGQGPEFLTYFQNEAQLEKSRLLSDRFSAERPKGSFSTLEIQRTEQGDSAMYLCASSSPLTDTYGYTFGSGTRLTVV.

The chain links TRBV5-1 to TRBJ2-5, with D possibly matching TRBD1 (6 bases). The V and J ends lost 4 bases and 5 bases respectively, with 15 bases between them. Germline loops: CDR1 SGHRS, CDR2 YFSETQ. The CDR3 runs 14 residues. This chain's CDR3 is CASSGTGTGETQYF. The CDR3 coding sequence is TGCGCCAGCAGCGGTACAGGGACGGGGGAGACCCAGTACTTC.

In its sample, this clone was seen a few times. The chain is built from TRBV6-4 and TRBJ2-3, with D hard to call. The CDR3 consists of 13 residues. V was cut by 4 bases and J by 1 base, with 6 bases left in between. Germline V lookup: CDR1 MRHNA, CDR2 SNTAGT. CDR3 amino acids: CASSASGTDTQYF. The CDR3 DNA reads as TGTGCCAGCAGTGCGAGCGGCACAGATACGCAGTATTTT.